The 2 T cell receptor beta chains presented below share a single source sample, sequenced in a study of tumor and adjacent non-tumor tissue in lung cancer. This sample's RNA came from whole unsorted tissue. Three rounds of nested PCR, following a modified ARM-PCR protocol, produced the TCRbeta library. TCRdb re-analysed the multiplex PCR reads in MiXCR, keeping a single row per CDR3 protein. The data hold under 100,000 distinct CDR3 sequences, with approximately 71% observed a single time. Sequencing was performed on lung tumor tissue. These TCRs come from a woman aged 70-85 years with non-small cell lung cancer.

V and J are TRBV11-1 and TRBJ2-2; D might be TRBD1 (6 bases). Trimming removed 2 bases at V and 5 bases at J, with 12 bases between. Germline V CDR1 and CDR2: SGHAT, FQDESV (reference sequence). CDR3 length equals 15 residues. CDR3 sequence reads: CASSLTGHFTGELFF. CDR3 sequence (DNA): TGTGCCAGCAGCTTAACGGGACACTTTACCGGGGAGCTGTTTTTT. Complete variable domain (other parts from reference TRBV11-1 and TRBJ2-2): EAEVAQSPRYKITEKSQAVAFWCDPISGHATLYWYRQILGQGPELLVQFQDESVVDDSQLPKDRFSAERLKGVDSTLKIQPAELGDSAMYLCASSLTGHFTGELFFGEGSRLTVL.

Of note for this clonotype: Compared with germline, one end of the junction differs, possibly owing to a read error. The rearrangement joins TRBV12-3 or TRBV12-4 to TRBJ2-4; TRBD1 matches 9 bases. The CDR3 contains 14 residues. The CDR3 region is CASSLQGAKNIQCF. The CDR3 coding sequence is TGTGCCAGCAGTCTACAGGGGGCGAAAAACATTCAGTGTTTC.